Each of the 5 T cell receptor beta chains below was sequenced from the same sample in a study of blood T cells in healthy people across ages. Through a sample-barcoded 5' primer and a J-beta primer mix, a second PCR was run for about 6 to 12 cycles. TCRdb re-called the 5' RACE reads through MiXCR, storing one row per CDR3 protein. The sample has around 990,000 distinct CDR3 sequences, approximately 26% seen once. The same data also contributed to another study, on T cells of mothers and their children.

The source material was blood. The receptors originated from a girl aged 2 to 9 in good health.

The chain couples TRBV28 to TRBJ1-5; D call uncertain. This CDR3 is built from 14 residues. The germline CDR1 and CDR2 sequences are MDHEN and SYDVKM. Deletions cut 3 bases from V and 3 bases from J, with 9 bases between. DNA for the CDR3: TGTGCCAGCAGTTTCCACGGTTCCAATCAGCCCCAGCATTTT. This codes for CASSFHGSNQPQHF.

V is TRBV7-8 and J is TRBJ2-5; D is uncertain. The V end was cut by 5 bases, the J end by 4 bases, with 20 bases between. The CDR3 contains 16 residues. Germline CDR1 reads SGHVS; CDR2 reads FQNEAQ. Here the CDR3 DNA reads TGTGCCAGCAGCGTAGAGGAATACCTATCGCGAGAGACCCAGTACTTC. This sequence encodes CASSVEEYLSRETQYF. The full variable domain, in which reference TRBV7-8 and TRBJ2-5 provide the parts outside the CDR3, is GAGVSQSPRYKVAKRGQDVALRCDPISGHVSLFWYQQALGQGPEFLTYFQNEAQLDKSGLPSDRFFAERPEGSVSTLKIQRTQQEDSAVYLCASSVEEYLSRETQYFGPGTRLLVL.

The table lists this clonotype with a few counts. The gene calls are TRBV7-2 and TRBJ2-1; maybe TRBD2 (6 bases). The J call is doubtful: the DNA matches TRBJ2-7 better. Germline assignment: CDR1 SGHTA and CDR2 FQGNSA. The CDR3 runs 14 residues. Here the CDR3 reads CASSFNGGDYEQYF. The CDR3 coding sequence is TGTGCCAGCAGCTTTAATGGAGGGGACTACGAGCAGTACTTC.

This clonotype was counted a few times. The CDR3 sequence: CASSPLLGYGYTF. CDR3 in DNA: TGCGCCAGCAGCCCACTTCTAGGCTATGGCTACACCTTC. The chain has TRBV4-1 and TRBJ1-2; unclear D gene. This CDR3 has 13 residues. Germline CDR1 reads MGHRA; CDR2 reads YSYEKL. Trimming left V 4 bases short and J 4 bases short, with 10 bases between.

This chain joins TRBV20-1 and TRBJ2-1; 7 bases line up with TRBD1. Germline V CDR1 and CDR2: DFQATT, SNEGSKA (reference sequence). The V segment lost 4 bases and the J segment 7 bases; nucleotides outside the gene matches: 4. This CDR3 is 12 amino acids long. The CDR3 DNA reads as TGCAGTGCTACCTCGACAGGGAATGAGCAGTTCTTC. This translates into CSATSTGNEQFF.